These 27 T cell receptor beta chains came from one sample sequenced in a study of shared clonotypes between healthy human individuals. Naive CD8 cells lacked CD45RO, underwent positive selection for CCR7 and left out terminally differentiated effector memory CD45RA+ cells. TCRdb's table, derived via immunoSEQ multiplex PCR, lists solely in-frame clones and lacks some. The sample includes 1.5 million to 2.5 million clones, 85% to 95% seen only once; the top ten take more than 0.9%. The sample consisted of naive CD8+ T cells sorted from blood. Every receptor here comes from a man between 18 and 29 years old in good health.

This chain's CDR3 is CASSREQGRTEAFF. The CDR3 DNA reads as TGTGCCAGCAGTCGAGAACAGGGGAGGACTGAAGCTTTCTTT. The genes are TRBV13 and TRBJ1-1; 7 positions match TRBD1. This CDR3 has 14 amino acids. V lost 6 bases and J lost 5; bases outside the gene matches: 9. Germline loops: CDR1 PRHDT, CDR2 FYEKMQ (reference sequence).

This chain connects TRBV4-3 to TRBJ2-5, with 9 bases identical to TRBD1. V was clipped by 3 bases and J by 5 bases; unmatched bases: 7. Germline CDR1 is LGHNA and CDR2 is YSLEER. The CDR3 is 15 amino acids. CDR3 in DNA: TGCGCCAGCAGCCAGAAAATGGACAGGGGTGAGACCCAGTACTTC. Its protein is CASSQKMDRGETQYF.

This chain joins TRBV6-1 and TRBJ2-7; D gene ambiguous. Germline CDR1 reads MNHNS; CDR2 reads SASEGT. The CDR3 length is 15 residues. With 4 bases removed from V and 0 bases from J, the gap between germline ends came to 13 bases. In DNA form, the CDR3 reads TGTGCCAGCAGTGCCCGCCATCATGCCTCCTACGAGCAGTACTTC. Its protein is CASSARHHASYEQYF.

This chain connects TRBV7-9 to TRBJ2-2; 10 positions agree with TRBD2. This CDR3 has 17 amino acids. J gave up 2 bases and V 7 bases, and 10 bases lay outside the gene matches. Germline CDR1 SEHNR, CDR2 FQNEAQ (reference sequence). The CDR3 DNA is TGTGCCAGCAACTCCAATAGCGGGAGGACAAACACCGGGGAGCTGTTTTTT. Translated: CASNSNSGRTNTGELFF.

This CDR3 reads CAGLGLTYNEQFF. CDR3 nucleotide sequence: TGTGCCGGATTAGGACTAACCTACAATGAGCAGTTCTTC. This chain uses TRBV2 with TRBJ2-1; TRBD2 might be the D (6 bases). The V and J ends lost 11 bases and 2 bases respectively, with 13 bases between them. CDR1 is SNHLY, CDR2 FYNNEI, per germline. The CDR3 runs to 13 residues. Complete variable domain (other parts from reference TRBV2 and TRBJ2-1): EPEVTQTPSHQVTQMGQEVILRCVPISNHLYFYWYRQILGQKVEFLVSFYNNEISEKSEIFDDQFSVERPDGSNFTLKIRSTKLEDSAMYFCAGLGLTYNEQFFGPGTRLTVL.

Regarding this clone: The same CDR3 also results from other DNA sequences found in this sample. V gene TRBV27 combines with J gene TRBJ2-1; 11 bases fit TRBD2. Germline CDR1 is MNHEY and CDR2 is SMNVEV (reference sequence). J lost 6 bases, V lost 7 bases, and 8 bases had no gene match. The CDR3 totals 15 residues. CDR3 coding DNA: TGTGCCAGCACCCTGCTAGCGGGGGGCCCCAATGAGCAGTTCTTC. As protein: CASTLLAGGPNEQFF.

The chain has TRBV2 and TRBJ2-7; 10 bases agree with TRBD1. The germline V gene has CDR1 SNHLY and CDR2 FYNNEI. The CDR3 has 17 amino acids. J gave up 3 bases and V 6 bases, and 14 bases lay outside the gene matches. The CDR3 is CASRGDLDRGTLYEQYF. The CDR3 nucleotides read TGTGCCAGCAGGGGGGACCTGGACAGGGGGACCCTCTACGAGCAGTACTTC.

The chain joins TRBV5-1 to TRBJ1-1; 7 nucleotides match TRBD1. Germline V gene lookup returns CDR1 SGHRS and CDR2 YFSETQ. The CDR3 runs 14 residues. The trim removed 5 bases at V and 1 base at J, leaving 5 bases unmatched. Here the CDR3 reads CASRTRQGNTEAFF. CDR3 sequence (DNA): TGCGCCAGCAGGACAAGACAGGGGAACACTGAAGCTTTCTTT.

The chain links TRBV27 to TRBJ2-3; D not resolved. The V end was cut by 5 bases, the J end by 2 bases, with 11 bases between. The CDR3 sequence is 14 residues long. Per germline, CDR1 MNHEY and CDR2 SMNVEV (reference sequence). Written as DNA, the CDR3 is TGTGCCAGCAGTACCCTCCTCCCCACAGATACGCAGTATTTT. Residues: CASSTLLPTDTQYF.

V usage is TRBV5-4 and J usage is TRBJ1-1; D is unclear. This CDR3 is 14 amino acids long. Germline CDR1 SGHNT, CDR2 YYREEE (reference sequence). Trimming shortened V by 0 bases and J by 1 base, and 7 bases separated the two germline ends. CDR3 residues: CASSLVLGNTEAFF. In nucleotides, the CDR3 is TGTGCCAGCAGCTTGGTTTTGGGGAACACTGAAGCTTTCTTT.

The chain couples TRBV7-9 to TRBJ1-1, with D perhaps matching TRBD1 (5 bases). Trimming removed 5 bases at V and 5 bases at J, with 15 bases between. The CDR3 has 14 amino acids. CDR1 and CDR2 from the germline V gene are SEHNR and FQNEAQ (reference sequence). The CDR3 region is CASSHGPGRTEAFF. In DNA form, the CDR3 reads TGTGCCAGCAGCCATGGCCCAGGGAGGACTGAAGCTTTCTTT.

The DNA for the CDR3 is TGCGCCAGCAGCAGTTGGCTAGCGGGAGAAAATGAGCAGTTCTTC. Amino acids: CASSSWLAGENEQFF. The V call is TRBV5-1, the J call TRBJ2-1, with TRBD2 matching 10 bases. Germline CDR1 is SGHRS and CDR2 is YFSETQ. V lost 4 bases to trimming and J lost 7 bases; unmatched junction nucleotides: 8. There are 15 residues in the CDR3.

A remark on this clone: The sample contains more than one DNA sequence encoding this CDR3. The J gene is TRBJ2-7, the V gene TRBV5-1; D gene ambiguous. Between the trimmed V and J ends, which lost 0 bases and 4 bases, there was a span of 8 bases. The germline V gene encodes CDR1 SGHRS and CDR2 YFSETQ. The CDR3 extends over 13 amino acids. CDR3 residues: CASSLGAGYEQYF. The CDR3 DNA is TGCGCCAGCAGCTTGGGGGCCGGGTACGAGCAGTACTTC.

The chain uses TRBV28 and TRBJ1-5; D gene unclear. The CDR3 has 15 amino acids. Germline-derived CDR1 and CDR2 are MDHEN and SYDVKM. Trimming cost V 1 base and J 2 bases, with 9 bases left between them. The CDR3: CASSLSRAGNQPQHF. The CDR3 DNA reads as TGTGCCAGCAGTTTATCGAGGGCAGGCAATCAGCCCCAGCATTTT.

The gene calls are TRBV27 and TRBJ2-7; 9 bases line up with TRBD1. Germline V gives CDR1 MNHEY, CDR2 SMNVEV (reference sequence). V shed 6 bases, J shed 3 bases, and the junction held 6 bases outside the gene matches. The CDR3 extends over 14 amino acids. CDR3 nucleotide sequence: TGTGCCAGCAGCCATGGGACAGGGAGCTACGAGCAGTACTTC. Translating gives CASSHGTGSYEQYF.

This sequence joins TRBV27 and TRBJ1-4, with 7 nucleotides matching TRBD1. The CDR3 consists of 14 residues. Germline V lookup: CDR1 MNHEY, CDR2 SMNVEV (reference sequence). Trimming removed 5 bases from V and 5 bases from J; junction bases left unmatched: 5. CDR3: CASSRDSYNEKLFF. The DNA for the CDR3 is TGTGCCAGCAGTCGGGACAGCTACAATGAAAAACTGTTTTTT.

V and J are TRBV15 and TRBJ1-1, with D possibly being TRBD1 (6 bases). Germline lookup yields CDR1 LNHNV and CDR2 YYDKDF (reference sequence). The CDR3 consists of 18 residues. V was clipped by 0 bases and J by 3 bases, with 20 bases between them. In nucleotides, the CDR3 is TGTGCCACCAGCAGAGATAGCAGTGCAGGGGAGTTGGACACTGAAGCTTTCTTT. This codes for CATSRDSSAGELDTEAFF.

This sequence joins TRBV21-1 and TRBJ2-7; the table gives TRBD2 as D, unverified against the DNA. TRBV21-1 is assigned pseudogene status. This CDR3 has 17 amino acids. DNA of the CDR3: TGTGCCAGCAGCAAATGGAAGAGGAGTCATATGCCCTACGAGCAGTACTTC. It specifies CASSKWKRSHMPYEQYF.

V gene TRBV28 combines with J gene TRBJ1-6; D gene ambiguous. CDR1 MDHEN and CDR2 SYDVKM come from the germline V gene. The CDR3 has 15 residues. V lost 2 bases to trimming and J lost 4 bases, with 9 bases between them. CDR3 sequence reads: CASSLRLQYNSPLHF. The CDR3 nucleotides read TGTGCCAGCAGTTTAAGGTTACAATATAATTCACCCCTCCACTTT. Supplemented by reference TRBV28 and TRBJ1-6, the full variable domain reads DVKVTQSSRYLVKRTGEKVFLECVQDMDHENMFWYRQDPGLGLRLIYFSYDVKMKEKGDIPEGYSVSREKKERFSLILESASTNQTSMYLCASSLRLQYNSPLHFGNGTRLTVT.

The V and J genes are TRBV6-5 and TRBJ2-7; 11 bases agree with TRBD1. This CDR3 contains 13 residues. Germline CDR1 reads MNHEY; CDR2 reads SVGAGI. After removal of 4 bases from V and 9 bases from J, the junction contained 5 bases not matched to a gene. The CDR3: CASSSGTGGGQYF. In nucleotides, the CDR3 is TGTGCCAGCAGTTCGGGGACAGGGGGAGGGCAGTACTTC.

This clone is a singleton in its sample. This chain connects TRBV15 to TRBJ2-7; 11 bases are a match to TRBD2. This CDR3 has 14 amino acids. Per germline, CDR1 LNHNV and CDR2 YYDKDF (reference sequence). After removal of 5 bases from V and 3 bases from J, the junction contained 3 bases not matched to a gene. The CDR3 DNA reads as TGTGCCACCAGCTTCGGACTAGCGGGCTACGAGCAGTACTTC. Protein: CATSFGLAGYEQYF.

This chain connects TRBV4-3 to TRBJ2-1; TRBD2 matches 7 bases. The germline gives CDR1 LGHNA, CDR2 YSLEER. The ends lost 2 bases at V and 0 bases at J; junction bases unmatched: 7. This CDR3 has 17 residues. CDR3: CASSQLAEPSSYNEQFF. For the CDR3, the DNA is TGCGCCAGCAGCCAACTAGCGGAGCCGAGCTCCTACAATGAGCAGTTCTTC.

CDR3 DNA: TGCGCCAGCAGCTACTCTTCTGCCTCTGGAAACACCATATATTTT. It yields the protein CASSYSSASGNTIYF. The V gene is TRBV5-1, the J gene TRBJ1-3; D is ambiguous. This CDR3 contains 15 residues. V lost 3 bases, J lost 0 bases, and 10 bases lay in between. Germline loops: CDR1 SGHRS, CDR2 YFSETQ.

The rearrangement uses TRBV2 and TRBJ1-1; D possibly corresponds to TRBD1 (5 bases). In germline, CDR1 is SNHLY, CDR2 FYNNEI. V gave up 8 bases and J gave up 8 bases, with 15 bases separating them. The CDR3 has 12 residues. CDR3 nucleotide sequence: TGTGCCAGCCTAGCCACCGGGGCCGAAGCTTTCTTT. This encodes CASLATGAEAFF. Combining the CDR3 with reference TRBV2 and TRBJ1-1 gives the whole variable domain EPEVTQTPSHQVTQMGQEVILRCVPISNHLYFYWYRQILGQKVEFLVSFYNNEISEKSEIFDDQFSVERPDGSNFTLKIRSTKLEDSAMYFCASLATGAEAFFGQGTRLTVV.

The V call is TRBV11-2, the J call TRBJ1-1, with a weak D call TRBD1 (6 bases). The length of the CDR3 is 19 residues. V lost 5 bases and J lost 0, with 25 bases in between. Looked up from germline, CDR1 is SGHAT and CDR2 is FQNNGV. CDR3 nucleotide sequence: TGTGCCAGCAGCCAAACGAACTTGGTGGACAGCGATATGAACACTGAAGCTTTCTTT. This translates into CASSQTNLVDSDMNTEAFF. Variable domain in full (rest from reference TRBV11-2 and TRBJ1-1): EAGVAQSPRYKIIEKRQSVAFWCNPISGHATLYWYQQILGQGPKLLIQFQNNGVVDDSQLPKDRFSAERLKGVDSTLKIQPAKLEDSAVYLCASSQTNLVDSDMNTEAFFGQGTRLTVV.

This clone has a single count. The CDR3 is CASSLAGGGELFF. Written as DNA, the CDR3 is TGTGCCAGCAGCTTAGCGGGAGGCGGGGAGCTGTTTTTT. The V gene is TRBV11-2, the J gene TRBJ2-2; TRBD2 agrees at 7 bases. Looked up from germline, CDR1 is SGHAT and CDR2 is FQNNGV. This CDR3 has 13 residues. V trimming: 1 base; J trimming: 7 bases; junction bases outside the gene matches: 0.

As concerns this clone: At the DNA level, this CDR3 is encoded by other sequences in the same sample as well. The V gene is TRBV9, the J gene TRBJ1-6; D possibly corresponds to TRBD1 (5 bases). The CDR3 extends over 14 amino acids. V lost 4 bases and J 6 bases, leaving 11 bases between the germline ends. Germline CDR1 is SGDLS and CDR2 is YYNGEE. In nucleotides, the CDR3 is TGTGCCAGCAGCCCCGGGGGGGGTAATTCACCCCTCCACTTT. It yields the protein CASSPGGGNSPLHF.